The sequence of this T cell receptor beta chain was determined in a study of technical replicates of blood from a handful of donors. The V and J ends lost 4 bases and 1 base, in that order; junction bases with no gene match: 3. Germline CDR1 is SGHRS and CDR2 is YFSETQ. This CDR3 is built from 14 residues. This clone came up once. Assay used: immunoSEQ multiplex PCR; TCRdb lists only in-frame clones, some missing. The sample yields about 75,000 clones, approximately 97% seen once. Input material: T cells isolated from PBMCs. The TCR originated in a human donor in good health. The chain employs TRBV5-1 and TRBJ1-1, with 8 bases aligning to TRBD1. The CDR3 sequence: CASSDGTGNTEAFF. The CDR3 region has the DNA TGCGCCAGCAGCGACGGGACAGGGAACACTGAAGCTTTCTTT. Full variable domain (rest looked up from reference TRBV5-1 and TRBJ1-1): KAGVTQTPRYLIKTRGQQVTLSCSPISGHRSVSWYQQTPGQGLQFLFEYFSETQRNKGNFPGRFSGRQFSNSRSEMNVSTLELGDSALYLCASSDGTGNTEAFFGQGTRLTVV.